This T cell receptor (beta chain) was captured by sequencing in a study of post-analysis software for immune sequencing data. Study-wide points: In patients, roughly five TRBV segments were more frequent than in controls, with TRBV5-6, TRBV5-1 and TRBV20-1 among them.

This clonotype was seen only a few times. Its cognate antigen is unknown. The CDR3 totals 17 residues. V was clipped by 6 bases and J by 8 bases, with 28 bases between them. Each TCR beta cDNA library carried unique molecular identifiers. TCRdb passed the PCR reads through MiXCR, listing each CDR3 protein once. The sample contains roughly 730,000 distinct CDR3 sequences, 25% to 30% of which appear only once. The sequencing input was blood. The V call is TRBV12-3 or TRBV12-4, the J call TRBJ1-2; D is possibly TRBD1 (5 bases). This clonotype was obtained from a girl aged 10 to 17 with multiple sclerosis. Here the CDR3 reads CASSPAWGSRGLPGYTF. As DNA, the CDR3 is TGTGCCAGCAGCCCCGCCTGGGGGTCCCGTGGGTTGCCAGGCTACACCTTC.